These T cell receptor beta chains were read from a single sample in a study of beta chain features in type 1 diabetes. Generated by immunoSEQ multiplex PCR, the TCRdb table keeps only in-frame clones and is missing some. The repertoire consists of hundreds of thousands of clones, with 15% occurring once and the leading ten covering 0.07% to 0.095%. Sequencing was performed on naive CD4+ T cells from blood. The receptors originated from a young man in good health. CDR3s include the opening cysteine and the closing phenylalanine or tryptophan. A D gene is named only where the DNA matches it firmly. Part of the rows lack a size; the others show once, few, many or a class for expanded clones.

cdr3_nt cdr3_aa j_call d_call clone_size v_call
TGTGCCAGTTCCCCTACAGGGTTCCCTGGGGCCAACGTCCTGACTTTC CASSPTGFPGANVLTF TRBJ2-6 - - TRBV19
TGTGCCAGCAGACCGTTGACAGGCCGACGACAAGAGACCCAGTACTTC CASRPLTGRRQETQYF TRBJ2-5 - few TRBV7-8
TGTGCCAGCACCTCCAGGGAGACCCAGTACTTC CASTSRETQYF TRBJ2-5 - - TRBV5-6
TGCGCCACCCGCGGACAGGAGAACACTGAAGCTTTCTTT CATRGQENTEAFF TRBJ1-1 TRBD1 - TRBV5-1
TGTGCCAGCAGCGTACTCCTAGGCAATAGCGGGAGCACAGATACGCAGTATTTT CASSVLLGNSGSTDTQYF TRBJ2-3 TRBD2 few TRBV9
TGTGCCAGCAGCCAACCAGGGGATGCTGAAGCTTTCTTT CASSQPGDAEAFF TRBJ1-1 - few TRBV6-6
TGTGCCAGCAGCGTAGAAGGTTTCGGGGGAGAGACCCAGTACTTC CASSVEGFGGETQYF TRBJ2-5 - - TRBV9
TGCAGCGTCCGTGGACAAGGAATCTCTGGGGCCAACGTCCTGACTTTC CSVRGQGISGANVLTF TRBJ2-6 - few TRBV29-1
TGTGCCAGCAGTTACTCAACCGTTACTGAAGCTTTCTTT CASSYSTVTEAFF TRBJ1-1 - few TRBV6-6
TGCAGCGTTGGGGACAAGGGTCTTCAGCCTAACTCTGGAAACACCATATATTTT CSVGDKGLQPNSGNTIYF TRBJ1-3 - few TRBV29-1
TGTGCCATCAGTCCGGGACTAGCAGGGGAGACCCAGTACTTC CAISPGLAGETQYF TRBJ2-5 TRBD2 - TRBV10-3
TGTGCCAGCTCAGACGGTCTGGATCAGCCCCAGCATTTT CASSDGLDQPQHF TRBJ1-5 - - TRBV18
TGCAGCGTTGGCAGACAGTACCAAGAGACCCAGTACTTC CSVGRQYQETQYF TRBJ2-5 - - TRBV29-1
TGCGCCAGCAGCCAAGGGAATTGGGCAGATACGCAGTATTTT CASSQGNWADTQYF TRBJ2-3 - few TRBV4-3
TGCGCCAGCAGCTTGGCCGTCGGGGGCGCAGGGAATGAGCAGTTCTTC CASSLAVGGAGNEQFF TRBJ2-1 - few TRBV5-1
TGTGCCAGCATTAGAGAACCAGGGGGCCTTCACTTC CASIREPGGLHF TRBJ2-4 TRBD1 few TRBV25-1
TGTGCCATCAGCTACACCCGGGGGGCGGCCCAAGAGACCCAGTACTTC CAISYTRGAAQETQYF TRBJ2-5 - few TRBV10-3
TGTGCCAGCAGAACCGCCGGGACCTTGTACAATGAGCAGTTCTTC CASRTAGTLYNEQFF TRBJ2-1 - few TRBV6-5